The rows below give T cell receptor beta chains drawn from one sample of a study of shared clonotypes between healthy human individuals. Libraries were prepared by immunoSEQ multiplex PCR; TCRdb keeps only in-frame clonotypes and omits some of them. Found here are about a million clones, about 76% of them singletons; the top ten hold 1.4%. Input material: memory CD4+ T cells sorted from blood. These receptors were collected from a man aged 18-30 years in good health. Both conserved end residues are part of each CDR3. A D gene is named only where the DNA matches it firmly. Rows may omit the clone size; those that give it use once, few, many or a size class.

d_gene | j_gene | v_gene | abundance | CDR3nt | CDR3aa
- | TRBJ2-2 | TRBV5-1 | - | TGCGCCAGCAGCTCGGGAATTGCGAACACCGGGGAGCTGTTTTTT | CASSSGIANTGELFF
- | TRBJ1-1 | TRBV7-2 | - | TGTGCCAGCCGCCGGGGGGGCGAGGGCACTGAAGCTTTCTTT | CASRRGGEGTEAFF
- | TRBJ2-7 | TRBV5-4 | - | TGTGCCAGCAGCGGAAACAGGGACCTGAGCTCCTACGAGCAGTACTTC | CASSGNRDLSSYEQYF
- | TRBJ2-7 | TRBV14 | once | TGTGCCAGCAGCTTACGGACCGGCGGAACCTACGAGCAGTACTTC | CASSLRTGGTYEQYF
TRBD2 | TRBJ2-1 | TRBV5-4 | - | TGTGCCAGCAGCTTTGGCGGGAGGGCCTACAATGAGCAGTTCTTC | CASSFGGRAYNEQFF
TRBD1 | TRBJ2-7 | TRBV7-2 | once | TGTGCCAGCAGCCTGAGACAGGGTACCTACGAGCAGTACTTC | CASSLRQGTYEQYF
- | TRBJ2-1 | TRBV6-6 | once | TGTGCCAGCAGTTCCAGGGGGGGACAGAGCCACAATGAGCAGTTCTTC | CASSSRGGQSHNEQFF
- | TRBJ1-1 | TRBV4-1 | few | TGCGCCAGCAGCCAAGATGAGGCAGGCTCCCATAACACTGAAGCTTTCTTT | CASSQDEAGSHNTEAFF
- | TRBJ2-5 | TRBV7-6 | - | TGTGCCAGCAGCTCGCAGACTAGAGGAATCCAAGAGACCCAGTACTTC | CASSSQTRGIQETQYF
- | TRBJ1-5 | TRBV27 | many | TGTGCCAGCAGTTTATCTGGGGGAAGCCCTAATCAGCCCCAGCATTTT | CASSLSGGSPNQPQHF
TRBD1 | TRBJ2-2 | TRBV19 | - | TGTGCCAGTAGTAAGACAGGGGTATCGAGCGGGGAGCTGTTTTTT | CASSKTGVSSGELFF
- | TRBJ2-1 | TRBV27 | - | TGTGCCAGCAGTTTCGACATAAAACTTTACAATGAGCAGTTCTTC | CASSFDIKLYNEQFF
- | TRBJ2-1 | TRBV18 | - | TGTGCCAGCTCACCAATCGGCGTCTGGGGGGAGCAGTTCTTC | CASSPIGVWGEQFF
TRBD1 | TRBJ2-7 | TRBV19 | few | TGTGCCAGTAGACCGGGACAGGGATTCTACGAGCAGTACTTC | CASRPGQGFYEQYF
- | TRBJ1-2 | TRBV5-1 | - | TGCGCCAGCGCATCGTCGATTTCCGGCGTCTATGGCTACACCTTC | CASASSISGVYGYTF
TRBD2 | TRBJ2-1 | TRBV27 | - | TGTGCCAGCAGTTCGAGCGGACTAGCGGTCGTTGAGCAGTTCTTC | CASSSSGLAVVEQFF
TRBD2 | TRBJ2-7 | TRBV7-8 | - | TGTGTCAGCAGCTTAGCGGGGAAGATCTACGAGCAGTACTTC | CVSSLAGKIYEQYF
TRBD1 | TRBJ1-5 | TRBV5-1 | - | TGCGCCAGCAGCGCAGTAACAGGGGGGAGCGTTCAGCCCCAGCATTTT | CASSAVTGGSVQPQHF
TRBD1 | TRBJ1-6 | TRBV2 | few | TGTGCCAGCAGAGACAGGGATAATTCACCCCTCCACTTT | CASRDRDNSPLHF
- | TRBJ1-1 | TRBV5-1 | - | TGCGCCAGCAGCTTTACGTTTAGGGGCACTGAAGCTTTCTTT | CASSFTFRGTEAFF
- | TRBJ1-2 | TRBV5-1 | - | TGCGCCAGCAGCTTATCCAACAGCTACACCTTC | CASSLSNSYTF
TRBD2 | TRBJ2-1 | TRBV30 | - | TGTGCCTGGAGTGGACTAGCGGGAGTTAATGAGCAGTTCTTC | CAWSGLAGVNEQFF
- | TRBJ2-5 | TRBV30 | - | TGTGCCTGGGTTCCCCCTACGGGACAAAACCAAGAGACCCAGTACTTC | CAWVPPTGQNQETQYF
TRBD1 | TRBJ1-1 | TRBV28 | - | TGTGCCAGCAGCCCCCGACAGGGAGGAACTGAAGCTTTCTTT | CASSPRQGGTEAFF
TRBD2 | TRBJ2-1 | TRBV4-2 | - | TGTGCCAGCAGCCAAGATCGGGGGGGGGTTACCTACAATGAGCAGTTCTTC | CASSQDRGGVTYNEQFF
- | TRBJ2-3 | TRBV18 | - | TGTGCCAGCTCACGTTCTACAGATACGCAGTATTTT | CASSRSTDTQYF
TRBD2 | TRBJ2-7 | TRBV7-6 | many | TGTGCCAGCAGCTTCGGACATCGGACTAGCGGTGGCGAGCAGTACTTC | CASSFGHRTSGGEQYF
TRBD1 | TRBJ2-1 | TRBV20-1 | - | TGCAGTGCCAGGGGGTATGAGCAGTTCTTC | CSARGYEQFF
- | TRBJ2-7 | TRBV28 | once | TGTGCCAGCAGTTCACCCCCGGGAGTCCAGGTGCAGTACTTC | CASSSPPGVQVQYF
- | TRBJ2-5 | TRBV4-1 | - | TGCGCCAGCAGCATCGGGGAAGTGGGAGAGACCCAGTACTTC | CASSIGEVGETQYF
TRBD2 | TRBJ2-7 | TRBV2 | many | TGTGCCAGCAGGTCAGCGGGGGCCTACGAGCAGTACTTC | CASRSAGAYEQYF
- | TRBJ2-5 | TRBV7-6 | - | TGTGCCAGCAGCTCACACCAAGAGACCCAGTACTTC | CASSSHQETQYF
- | TRBJ2-7 | TRBV5-6 | - | TGTGCCAGCAGCGATACTGGACAGTCCAAGCAGTACTTC | CASSDTGQSKQYF
- | TRBJ2-3 | TRBV5-6 | - | TGTGCCAGCAGCAGAAGAGGACAAGATACGCAGTATTTT | CASSRRGQDTQYF
TRBD1 | TRBJ2-1 | TRBV7-2 | - | TGTGCCAGCAGCCGGGACAGGGGGGTTTATAATGAGCAGTTCTTC | CASSRDRGVYNEQFF
- | TRBJ1-2 | TRBV29-1 | - | TGCAGCGGGGGACATCCGAACTATGGCTACACCTTC | CSGGHPNYGYTF
TRBD1 | TRBJ1-5 | TRBV19 | once | TGTGCCAGTAGTATTGGGACAGGGATCAATCAGCCCCAGCATTTT | CASSIGTGINQPQHF
TRBD1 | TRBJ1-1 | TRBV5-1 | - | TGCGCCAGCAGCTTTGGGACAGGGTATGAGGACACTGAAGCTTTCTTT | CASSFGTGYEDTEAFF
- | TRBJ2-5 | TRBV11-2 | - | TGTGCCAGCAGCTTAGGAGCCGGATGGCGGGAGACCCAGTACTTC | CASSLGAGWRETQYF
TRBD2 | TRBJ2-1 | TRBV5-1 | - | TGCGCCAGCAGCTTGTCGACTAGCGGGAGCGATGAGCAGTTCTTC | CASSLSTSGSDEQFF
- | TRBJ1-2 | TRBV28 | - | TGTGCCAGCAGTGCAGGGTTTGGCTACACCTTC | CASSAGFGYTF